This T cell receptor (beta chain) was captured by sequencing in a study of shared clonotypes between healthy human individuals (dated by TCRdb to about 2020). As for the study more broadly: The cohort comprised a couple of women and a few men aged 18 to 49 years. Per donor, three plates each were used for CD4 naive and CD4 memory, two for CD8 naive, and one for CD8 memory. Blood TCR repertoires of roughly five healthy adults were deeply sequenced to estimate repertoire size and the extent of clonotype sharing between individuals. Different laboratories and diverse techniques were used to prepare libraries and sequence TCR repertoires, to increase sequencing depth and limit assay-specific biases. Each donor's leukapheresis produced roughly between roughly 0.85 and 9.5 billion PBMCs. The study at large found these results: Incomplete sequencing was indicated by rarefaction of sorted-subset datasets, despite the large sequencing depth. Naive subsets generally had larger estimated clonotype richness than memory subsets did. Higher generation probabilities were observed for clonotypes shared by all four sorted-subset donors than for non-shared clonotypes. Sampling was restricted to blood, and TCR repertoires in tissue are likely to differ from TCR repertoires in blood. Across a handful of donors, approximately 5% of naive CD4, around 3.3% of naive CD8, approximately 2.5% of memory CD4, and about 0.44% of memory CD8 clonotypes were shared. Pairwise subsampling led to the expectation that sequencing depth would affect the degree of clonotype sharing among donors. Because the study included only a small number of donors, the genetic and exposure-history diversity represented was limited.

Using the deep immunoSEQ assay, TCR CDR3 regions were amplified from genomic DNA by multiplex PCR. Extracted genomic DNA from each cell subset was spread evenly across all wells of several immunoSEQ 96-well plates, with each plate serving as a replicate. For sorted subsets, each replicate PCR was loaded with 150 to 250 ng genomic DNA, equivalent to about 30,000 T cell genomes. The purified libraries were quantified using a Qubit 3.0 fluorometer, sized with a Bioanalyzer 2100, and then quantified again using the KAPA Library Quantification kit. Every immunoSEQ 96-well plate was sequenced on a dedicated single-read 150-cycle Illumina NextSeq 550 flow cell. The authors processed their data as follows. Because the immunoSEQ output included only junctional sequences and no quality scores, the filtering could not be the same as the filtering used for full-length reads. Sequences were annotated with PyIR, a Python wrapper for IgBLAST v1.9, and V/J genes and CDR3 were assigned using IMGT germline references. Reads were filtered out if the reads had weak V/J assignments (E-value above 1e-6), no CDR3, stop codons, out-of-frame junctions, or ambiguous translated residues. V3J clonotypes were defined as sequences sharing an identical inferred V gene, J gene, and CDR3 amino acid sequence. To compute the percentage overlap between repertoires, the number of shared unique clonotypes was divided by the size of the smaller repertoire. RTK rarefaction, the Chao1 estimator, and Recon v2.1 estimates of unobserved clonotypes were used to assess repertoire richness. For all TCRbeta clonotypes obtained by the gDNA method from four donors, generation probabilities were computed with OLGA. Not all clones reach the TCRdb copy of this immuneACCESS table, which keeps in-frame sequences only. Checked studies attribute under half of the gap to unresolved V genes and leave the rest unexplained. V and J calls plus clone size are reproduced from that table; the DNA served to infer D and trimming. This sample gives fewer than 1.6 million clones in total; around 98.5% of them show up just once. About 0.35% of the sample is in the top ten clones.

A note on this clone: Its antigen is unknown. It has no much larger one-base neighbor in the sample; base qualities were not kept.

The donors were healthy, HIV-negative adults who had no recently reported acute infections or vaccinations. All donors were Caucasian adults living in Nashville, Tennessee, USA. CD4+ T cells were enriched by magnetic negative selection, after which naive cells were positively selected on CD45RA and the negative fraction was taken as the memory subset. Blood was obtained by leukapheresis, after which PBMCs were separated by Ficoll-Histopaque density gradient centrifugation and cryopreserved in liquid nitrogen vapor phase. Purity and quantity of every magnetically sorted T cell population were checked by analytical flow cytometry. Genomic DNA was isolated from every sorted fraction and measured by UV absorbance on a Nanodrop 2000c. The origin of this receptor is a man aged 25 to 45 in good health. Sequencing input: naive CD4+ T cells sorted from blood. In the paper's terms, the cell subset or site label means: CD45RA+ positively selected.

Here the CDR3 is given as CASSTYTGGNTEAFF. Here is the DNA: TGTGCCAGCTCGACTTACACAGGGGGGAACACTGAAGCTTTCTTT. The rearranged segments are TRBV6-1 and TRBJ1-1; TRBD1 agrees with 8 junctional bases. The CDR3 starts with the cysteine, ends with the phenylalanine, and has 15 residues. The sequence is cut down to CDR3 DNA, 45 bases in frame from base 1. V ends up 8 bases short and J 1 base short, with an unmatched junction base count of 9. The germline V gene provides CDR1 MNHNS and CDR2 SASEGT.